The 19 T cell receptor beta chains reported below all come from one sample, sequenced in a study of shared clonotypes between healthy human individuals. Profiling relied on immunoSEQ multiplex PCR, and the TCRdb table lists in-frame clones only, not all of them. Here the sample spans about 710,000 clones, less than 80% being singletons. Specimen: memory CD4+ T cells sorted from blood. The subset is: CD45RA-negative fraction. These TCRs come from a woman aged 25 to 45 in good health.

The sample holds one count of this clone. The rearrangement links TRBV9 to TRBJ1-4, with 7 bases identical to TRBD1. In germline, CDR1 is SGDLS, CDR2 YYNGEE. This CDR3 is built from 13 residues. V was pared by 4 bases and J by 7 bases, with 4 bases of the junction left unmatched. CDR3 sequence reads: CASSQGTAEKLFF. As DNA, the CDR3 is TGTGCCAGCAGCCAGGGGACAGCTGAAAAACTGTTTTTT.

V is TRBV2 and J is TRBJ2-7, with no clear D. Trimming cost V 8 bases and J 6 bases, with 14 bases left between them. Per germline, CDR1 SNHLY and CDR2 FYNNEI. There are 12 residues in the CDR3. The CDR3 DNA is TGTGCCAGCGGGCAGCCCCTCATCGAGCAGTACTTC. It translates to CASGQPLIEQYF.

The chain is built from TRBV7-9 and TRBJ1-2; D is uncertain. V was trimmed by 2 bases and J by 9 bases, leaving 10 bases between them. This CDR3 has 12 amino acids. The germline gives CDR1 SEHNR, CDR2 FQNEAQ (reference sequence). The CDR3 DNA reads TGTGCCAGCAGCTTACGCGGGATCAGCTACACCTTC. It is translated as CASSLRGISYTF.

The chain is built from TRBV7-9 and TRBJ2-7, with 7 positions matching TRBD1. Germline assignment: CDR1 SEHNR and CDR2 FQNEAQ (reference sequence). The CDR3 covers 15 residues. V lost 1 base, J lost 2 bases, and 5 bases stayed unmatched. This CDR3 reads CASSLEGQNTYEQYF. The CDR3 nucleotides are TGTGCCAGCAGCTTAGAGGGACAGAACACCTACGAGCAGTACTTC.

This clone appeared a few times. This chain links TRBV27 with TRBJ2-7; D not resolved. The V gene lost 5 bases and the J gene lost 4 bases, with 15 bases spanning the gap. This CDR3 region has 14 residues. Per the germline V gene, CDR1 is MNHEY and CDR2 is SMNVEV (reference sequence). The CDR3 sequence: CASSRRHGPYEQYF. DNA for the CDR3: TGTGCCAGCAGTAGAAGACATGGACCGTACGAGCAGTACTTC.

V is TRBV19 and J is TRBJ1-3; the D is unclear. The V gene's germline CDR1 is LNHDA and CDR2 SQIVND (reference sequence). The CDR3 extends over 15 amino acids. The V end was cut by 3 bases, the J end by 3 bases, with 12 bases between. CDR3 sequence reads: CASSMVEGYGNTIYF. CDR3 DNA: TGTGCCAGTAGTATGGTGGAGGGCTATGGAAACACCATATATTTT.

With regard to this clone: The same CDR3 also results from other DNA sequences found in this sample. The CDR3 DNA reads as TGCAGTGCTAGAGGCCCTTACGAGCAGTACTTC. Its translation is CSARGPYEQYF. The gene calls are TRBV20-1 and TRBJ2-7; D not certain. Germline values: CDR1 DFQATT, CDR2 SNEGSKA (reference sequence). The length of the CDR3 is 11 residues. V lost 1 base, J lost 4 bases, and 5 bases lay in between.

The J gene is TRBJ1-5, the V gene TRBV18, with D unclear. This CDR3 spans 15 amino acids. The germline V gene has CDR1 KGHSH and CDR2 LQKENI. V lost 5 bases to trimming and J lost 5 bases, with 16 bases between them. CDR3 region: CASSKLDGRDQPQHF. The CDR3 DNA follows: TGTGCCAGCTCAAAACTGGACGGAAGAGATCAGCCCCAGCATTTT.

The sample holds a few counts of this clone. The same CDR3 can be traced to other DNA sequences in this sample. The genes are TRBV27 and TRBJ1-1; D remains unclear. CDR1 MNHEY and CDR2 SMNVEV come from the germline V gene (reference sequence). V lost 4 bases, J lost 3 bases, and 9 bases lay in between. CDR3 length: 13 amino acids. The DNA of the CDR3 is TGTGCCAGCAGTTCCCCCCCCGACACTGAAGCTTTCTTT. Translated: CASSSPPDTEAFF.

This chain connects TRBV25-1 to TRBJ2-5, with D possibly matching TRBD2 (6 bases). CDR3 length: 17 amino acids. Germline values: CDR1 MGHDK, CDR2 SYGVNS. V gave up 1 base and J gave up 2 bases, with 17 bases separating them. Here the CDR3 reads CASSELGGFQVQETQYF. DNA of the CDR3: TGTGCCAGCAGTGAATTGGGAGGCTTCCAGGTTCAAGAGACCCAGTACTTC.

The chain is built from TRBV19 and TRBJ1-2; D gene uncertain. The CDR3 runs 13 residues. Germline CDR1 reads LNHDA; CDR2 reads SQIVND (reference sequence). Deletions cut 7 bases from V and 5 bases from J, with 14 bases between. The CDR3 nucleotides read TGTGCCAGTACAGGAGGCCGGGGTTATGGCTACACCTTC. This translates into CASTGGRGYGYTF.

This rearrangement joins TRBV28 to TRBJ1-2, with 9 bases matching TRBD1. Trimming cost V 3 bases and J 8 bases; bases outside gene matches: 13. The germline V gene has CDR1 MDHEN and CDR2 SYDVKM. CDR3 length equals 16 residues. The CDR3 loop is CASSFLQGALGEGYTF. The CDR3 nucleotides read TGTGCCAGCAGTTTTTTACAGGGGGCCCTGGGGGAAGGCTACACCTTC.

Remarks on this clone: The sample contains more than one DNA sequence encoding this CDR3. This chain joins TRBV11-3 and TRBJ2-3; D remains unclear. The CDR3 contains 13 residues. Germline lookup yields CDR1 SGHNT and CDR2 YENEEA. Between the trimmed V and J ends, which lost 1 base and 4 bases, there was a span of 6 bases. This chain's CDR3 is CASSLVGADTQYF. The CDR3 DNA reads as TGTGCCAGCAGCTTAGTTGGGGCAGATACGCAGTATTTT.

The V and J genes are TRBV10-3 and TRBJ2-1; 7 positions match TRBD2. The CDR3 is 13 residues long. Germline CDR1 and CDR2: ENHRY and SYGVKD. V was pared by 8 bases and J by 5 bases, with 6 bases of the junction left unmatched. This chain's CDR3 is CAIEAGSHNEQFF. CDR3 coding DNA: TGTGCCATCGAAGCGGGAAGTCACAATGAGCAGTTCTTC.

The chain uses TRBV7-9 and TRBJ2-1; 8 nucleotides align to TRBD2. The V gene's germline CDR1 is SEHNR and CDR2 FQNEAQ (reference sequence). The V gene end was trimmed by 5 bases and the J gene end by 1 base; junction bases not matched to a gene: 4. This CDR3 has 15 residues. The CDR3 sequence: CASSERLASYNEQFF. The CDR3 nucleotides read TGTGCCAGCAGCGAGAGACTAGCGTCCTACAATGAGCAGTTCTTC. Variable domain in full (rest from reference TRBV7-9 and TRBJ2-1): DTGVSQNPRHKITKRGQNVTFRCDPISEHNRLYWYRQTLGQGPEFLTYFQNEAQLEKSRLLSDRFSAERPKGSFSTLEIQRTEQGDSAMYLCASSERLASYNEQFFGPGTRLTVL.

This clone has more than one count but fewer than ten. V is TRBV19 and J is TRBJ2-5, with 8 positions matching TRBD1. J lost 5 bases, V lost 5 bases, and 10 bases had no gene match. This CDR3 has 15 residues. From germline, CDR1 is LNHDA and CDR2 SQIVND (reference sequence). Here the CDR3 DNA reads TGTGCCAGTAGTTCCTACGACAGGGGCCGGGAGACCCAGTACTTC. Translating gives CASSSYDRGRETQYF.

The rearrangement joins TRBV29-1 to TRBJ2-5; 8 bases match TRBD1. Germline V gene sequence: CDR1 SQVTM, CDR2 ANQGSEA. J gave up 6 bases and V 7 bases, and 10 bases lay outside the gene matches. This CDR3 has 13 amino acids. The CDR3 here is CSATRQGAKTQYF. Here the CDR3 DNA reads TGCAGCGCGACGCGGCAGGGGGCAAAGACCCAGTACTTC.

The genes are TRBV28 and TRBJ1-4; D unresolved. Germline-derived CDR1 and CDR2 are MDHEN and SYDVKM. Deletions cut 2 bases from V and 10 bases from J, with 14 bases between. CDR3 length: 14 amino acids. The CDR3 nucleotides are TGTGCCAGCAGTTTAAATGGCTCCAAGGGAAAACTGTTTTTT. Its translation: CASSLNGSKGKLFF.

The rearrangement uses TRBV27 and TRBJ2-5; maybe TRBD2 (6 bases). V dropped 4 bases and J dropped 5 bases, with 17 bases sitting between them. The CDR3 has 15 amino acids. Germline V lookup: CDR1 MNHEY, CDR2 SMNVEV (reference sequence). The CDR3 region has the DNA TGTGCCAGCAGTTCAGACGTATCGGGGGAGGAGACCCAGTACTTC. It encodes CASSSDVSGEETQYF.